This entry lists 16 T cell receptor beta chains sequenced from one sample in a study of T cells in narcolepsy. Sequencing was performed with immunoSEQ multiplex PCR; in TCRdb, only in-frame clones are kept and a portion is missing. Seen here are roughly 25,000 clones, about 82% observed once, and the top ten hold roughly 10%. Sequenced sample: memory (CD45RA-) CD4+ T cells from blood. Every receptor here comes from a human donor in good health.

This chain connects TRBV28 to TRBJ2-5; unclear D gene. Trimming took 3 bases from V and 9 from J, leaving 11 bases between them. This CDR3 has 12 amino acids. From germline, CDR1 is MDHEN and CDR2 SYDVKM. CDR3 protein: CASSFNFFSQYF. CDR3 in DNA: TGTGCCAGCAGTTTTAACTTTTTCTCCCAGTACTTC.

This clone appeared once. This chain joins TRBV6-1 and TRBJ1-2; D remains ambiguous. The germline V gene has CDR1 MNHNS and CDR2 SASEGT. V was shortened by 5 bases and J by 2 bases, with 12 bases between the two germline ends. This CDR3 region has 14 residues. CDR3 residues: CASSLHEGNYGYTF. DNA for the CDR3: TGTGCCAGCAGTCTCCACGAGGGAAACTATGGCTACACCTTC.

The rearrangement uses TRBV19 and TRBJ2-1; 9 bases line up with TRBD2. The CDR3 totals 16 residues. Germline V gene lookup returns CDR1 LNHDA and CDR2 SQIVND (reference sequence). After removal of 8 bases from V and 0 bases from J, the junction contained 8 bases not matched to a gene. CDR3 coding DNA: TGTGCCAGTCGGACTAGCGCCATGAGCTCCTACAATGAGCAGTTCTTC. Amino acids: CASRTSAMSSYNEQFF.

The chain couples TRBV5-1 to TRBJ2-3; 7 bases align to TRBD2. Germline V CDR1 and CDR2: SGHRS, YFSETQ. Unmatched junction bases numbered 8, after V lost 6 bases and J lost 1 base. The CDR3 is made up of 15 amino acids. Here the CDR3 DNA reads TGCGCCAGCAAGGGCGGGGGAACGGGCACAGATACGCAGTATTTT. It translates to CASKGGGTGTDTQYF.

The chain couples TRBV15 to TRBJ2-3; 11 nucleotides align to TRBD2. The germline gives CDR1 LNHNV, CDR2 YYDKDF (reference sequence). With 8 bases clipped from V and 2 bases from J, the junction kept 6 bases outside the gene matches. This CDR3 has 15 residues. The CDR3 coding sequence is TGTGCCACCGCCGGGACTAGCGGTTCCACAGATACGCAGTATTTT. Its translation is CATAGTSGSTDTQYF.

This clone is medium-sized. The genes are TRBV10-3 and TRBJ2-7; D might be TRBD1 or TRBD2, each matching 5 bases. CDR3 length: 13 amino acids. Germline V gene sequence: CDR1 ENHRY, CDR2 SYGVKD. The V and J ends lost 4 bases and 0 bases respectively, with 7 bases between them. CDR3 coding DNA: TGTGCCATCAGTGTGGGGGACTCCTACGAGCAGTACTTC. Translating it yields CAISVGDSYEQYF.

In its sample, this clone was seen once. The chain recombines TRBV5-6 with TRBJ2-5; 7 nucleotides agree with TRBD2. This CDR3 has 13 amino acids. V lost 0 bases, J lost 7 bases, and 3 bases stayed unmatched. Germline V gene data show CDR1 as SGHDT and CDR2 as YYEEEE. The CDR3 reads CASSLAGGRTQYF. In DNA form, the CDR3 reads TGTGCCAGCAGCTTGGCGGGCGGGAGGACCCAGTACTTC.

The chain recombines TRBV6-5 with TRBJ2-7, with 7 bases fitting TRBD2. The CDR3 runs 14 residues. J was trimmed by 4 bases and V by 5 bases; bases with no gene match: 8. The V gene's germline CDR1 is MNHEY and CDR2 SVGAGI. The DNA of the CDR3 is TGTGCCAGCAGTGAACGCGGGGGTGTATACGAGCAGTACTTC. This translates into CASSERGGVYEQYF.

The gene calls are TRBV5-1 and TRBJ1-3; D gene uncertain. This CDR3 spans 18 amino acids. Germline V gene lookup returns CDR1 SGHRS and CDR2 YFSETQ. V lost 0 bases to trimming and J lost 9 bases, with 25 bases between them. CDR3 coding DNA: TGCGCCAGCAGCTTGGCCCCACCGGGCCCAACTTTTGAAGGCACCATATATTTT. It translates to CASSLAPPGPTFEGTIYF.

The chain is built from TRBV5-7 and TRBJ2-1; the match to TRBD2 covers 8 bases. TRBV5-7 is placed among ORFs of uncertain function. The ends lost 3 bases at V and 7 bases at J; junction bases unmatched: 9. The CDR3 length is 15 residues. The CDR3 is CASSSAGTSVNEQFF. DNA of the CDR3: TGTGCCAGCAGCTCGGCCGGGACTAGTGTTAATGAGCAGTTCTTC.

The chain is built from TRBV28 and TRBJ2-4; tentatively, D is TRBD1 or TRBD2 (6 bases each). V lost 5 bases to trimming and J lost 6 bases, with 20 bases between them. The germline V gene has CDR1 MDHEN and CDR2 SYDVKM. The CDR3 contains 16 residues. CDR3 amino acids: CASSLSTWGAVNIQYF. The CDR3 nucleotides read TGTGCCAGCAGTCTTTCAACGTGGGGGGCGGTAAACATTCAGTACTTC. The whole variable domain, filled in from reference TRBV28 and TRBJ2-4, reads DVKVTQSSRYLVKRTGEKVFLECVQDMDHENMFWYRQDPGLGLRLIYFSYDVKMKEKGDIPEGYSVSREKKERFSLILESASTNQTSMYLCASSLSTWGAVNIQYFGAGTRLSVL.

The rearrangement joins TRBV19 to TRBJ2-5, with 12 bases that match TRBD2. J was trimmed by 0 bases and V by 3 bases; bases with no gene match: 8. CDR1 is LNHDA and CDR2 is SQIVND in the germline V gene (reference sequence). CDR3 length: 18 amino acids. The CDR3 spells CASSMQASGRVYQETQYF. The CDR3 nucleotides read TGTGCCAGTAGTATGCAGGCTAGCGGGAGGGTGTACCAAGAGACCCAGTACTTC. The full variable domain, its missing parts supplied by reference TRBV19 and TRBJ2-5, is DGGITQSPKYLFRKEGQNVTLSCEQNLNHDAMYWYRQDPGQGLRLIYYSQIVNDFQKGDIAEGYSVSREKKESFPLTVTSAQKNPTAFYLCASSMQASGRVYQETQYFGPGTRLLVL.

The chain has TRBV7-2 and TRBJ1-3, with 7 bases matching TRBD1. The CDR3 spans 18 residues. J was trimmed by 3 bases and V by 1 base; bases with no gene match: 12. Per the germline V gene, CDR1 is SGHTA and CDR2 is FQGNSA. CDR3 bases: TGTGCCAGCAGCTTAGGTTTAGGGAGGGGGCGAGGTGGAAACACCATATATTTT. Protein product: CASSLGLGRGRGGNTIYF.

The J gene is TRBJ2-3, the V gene TRBV9; 9 bases agree with TRBD2. The CDR3 extends over 17 amino acids. Germline V gene lookup returns CDR1 SGDLS and CDR2 YYNGEE. Germline trimming cut 0 bases from V and 4 bases from J; bases unmatched to any gene: 9. The CDR3 here is CASSVESGGRAADTQYF. CDR3 DNA sequence: TGTGCCAGCAGCGTAGAATCGGGCGGGAGGGCTGCAGATACGCAGTATTTT.

This chain joins TRBV5-1 and TRBJ1-6; 8 bases are shared with TRBD1. The germline gives CDR1 SGHRS, CDR2 YFSETQ. This CDR3 is 14 amino acids long. V lost 6 bases to trimming and J lost 8 bases; unmatched junction nucleotides: 7. The CDR3 loop is CASNQGTGDSPLHF. In DNA form, the CDR3 reads TGCGCCAGCAATCAGGGGACAGGTGATTCACCCCTCCACTTT.

This clone was detected only once. V is TRBV7-2 and J is TRBJ1-3, with TRBD1 identical over 7 bases. Germline V gives CDR1 SGHTA, CDR2 FQGNSA. Germline trimming cut 1 base from V and 4 bases from J; bases unmatched to any gene: 4. The CDR3 loop spans 15 amino acids. This CDR3 reads CASSLGGQRGNTIYF. The CDR3 region has the DNA TGTGCCAGCAGCTTAGGGGGACAGCGAGGAAACACCATATATTTT.